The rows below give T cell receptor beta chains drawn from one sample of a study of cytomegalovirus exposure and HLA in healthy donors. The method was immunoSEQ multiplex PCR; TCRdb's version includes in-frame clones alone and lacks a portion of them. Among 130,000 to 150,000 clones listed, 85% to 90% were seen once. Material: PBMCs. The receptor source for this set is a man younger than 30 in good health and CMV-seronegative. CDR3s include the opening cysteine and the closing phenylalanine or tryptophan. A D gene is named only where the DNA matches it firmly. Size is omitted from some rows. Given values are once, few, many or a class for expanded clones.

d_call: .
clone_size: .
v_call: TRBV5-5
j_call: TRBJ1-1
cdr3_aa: CASSYHTRQNTEAFF
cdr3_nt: TGTGCCAGCAGTTATCACACGCGGCAGAACACTGAAGCTTTCTTT

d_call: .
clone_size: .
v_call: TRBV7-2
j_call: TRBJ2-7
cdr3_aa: CASSQLGGGSYHYEQYF
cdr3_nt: TGTGCCAGCAGCCAGCTTGGGGGGGGCAGCTATCACTACGAGCAGTACTTC

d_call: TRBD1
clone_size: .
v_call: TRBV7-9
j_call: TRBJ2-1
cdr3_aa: CASSPPGQGNNEQFF
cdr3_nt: TGTGCCAGCAGTCCGCCGGGACAGGGGAACAATGAGCAGTTCTTC

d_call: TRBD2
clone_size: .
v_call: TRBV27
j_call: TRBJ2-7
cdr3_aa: CASSPGLAGDEQYF
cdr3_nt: TGTGCCAGCAGTCCAGGACTAGCGGGAGACGAGCAGTACTTC

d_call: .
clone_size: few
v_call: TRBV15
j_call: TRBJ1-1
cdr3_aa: CATSMGGGNTEAFF
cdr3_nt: TGTGCCACCAGCATGGGAGGCGGGAACACTGAAGCTTTCTTT

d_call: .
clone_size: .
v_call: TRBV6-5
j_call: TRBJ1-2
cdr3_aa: CASSSDYGYTF
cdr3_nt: TGTGCCAGCAGTTCTGACTATGGCTACACCTTC

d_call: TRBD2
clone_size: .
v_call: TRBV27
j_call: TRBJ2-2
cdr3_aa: CASSSGRAGELFF
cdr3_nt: TGTGCCAGCAGTAGTGGGAGGGCCGGGGAGCTGTTTTTT

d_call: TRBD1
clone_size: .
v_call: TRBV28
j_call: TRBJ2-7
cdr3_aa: CASSPTPLRTGGPEQYF
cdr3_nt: TGTGCCAGCAGTCCAACCCCCCTCCGGACAGGGGGCCCCGAGCAGTACTTC

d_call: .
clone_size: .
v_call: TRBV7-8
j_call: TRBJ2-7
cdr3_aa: CASSLTTQYEQYF
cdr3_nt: TGTGCCAGCAGCTTAACGACTCAATACGAGCAGTACTTC

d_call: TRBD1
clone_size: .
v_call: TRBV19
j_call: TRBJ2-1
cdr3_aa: CASSMRQGQLSEQFF
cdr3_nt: TGTGCCAGTAGTATGAGACAGGGACAGTTGTCGGAGCAGTTCTTC

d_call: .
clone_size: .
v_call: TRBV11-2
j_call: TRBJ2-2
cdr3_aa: CASSAIVGELFF
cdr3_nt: TGTGCCAGCAGCGCTATCGTCGGGGAGCTGTTTTTT

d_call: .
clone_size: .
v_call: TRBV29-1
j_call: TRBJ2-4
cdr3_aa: CSVEPHLAKNIQYF
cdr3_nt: TGCAGCGTTGAACCCCACTTAGCCAAAAACATTCAGTACTTC

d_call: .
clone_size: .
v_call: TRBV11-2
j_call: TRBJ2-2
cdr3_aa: CASSPGWRVANTGELFF
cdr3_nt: TGTGCCAGCAGCCCCGGGTGGCGGGTGGCGAACACCGGGGAGCTGTTTTTT

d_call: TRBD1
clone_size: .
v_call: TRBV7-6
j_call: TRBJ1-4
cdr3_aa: CASSLAAGQGDEKLFF
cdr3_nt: TGTGCCAGCAGCTTAGCTGCCGGACAGGGTGATGAAAAACTGTTTTTT

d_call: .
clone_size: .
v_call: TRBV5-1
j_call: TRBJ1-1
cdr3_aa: CASSLGGQRNTEAFF
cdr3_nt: TGCGCCAGCAGCTTGGGAGGACAGAGGAACACTGAAGCTTTCTTT

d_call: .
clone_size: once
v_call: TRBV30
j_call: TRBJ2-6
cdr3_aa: CAWSPMGPSGANVLTF
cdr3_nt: TGTGCCTGGAGCCCCATGGGGCCCTCTGGGGCCAACGTCCTGACTTTC

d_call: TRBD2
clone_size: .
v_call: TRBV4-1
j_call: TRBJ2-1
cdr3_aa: CASSPGTSGRGEQFF
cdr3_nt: TGCGCCAGCAGCCCCGGGACTAGCGGGAGAGGTGAGCAGTTCTTC

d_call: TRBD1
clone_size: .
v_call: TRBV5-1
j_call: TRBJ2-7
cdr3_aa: CASSLGGLNEQYF
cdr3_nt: TGCGCCAGCAGCTTAGGGGGCCTCAACGAGCAGTACTTC

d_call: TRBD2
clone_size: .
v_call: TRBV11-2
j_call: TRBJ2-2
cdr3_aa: CASSSLKTGRANAGELFF
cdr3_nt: TGTGCCAGCAGCTCACTTAAGACGGGGAGGGCCAATGCCGGGGAGCTGTTTTTT

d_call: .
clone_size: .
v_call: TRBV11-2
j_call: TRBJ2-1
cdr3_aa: CASSLVGIYNEQFF
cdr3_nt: TGTGCCAGCAGCTTAGTGGGCATATACAATGAGCAGTTCTTC

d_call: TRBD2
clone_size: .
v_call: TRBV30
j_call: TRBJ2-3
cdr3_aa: CAWSVQTLGLLTQYF
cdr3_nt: TGTGCCTGGAGTGTACAGACTCTGGGACTACTAACGCAGTATTTT

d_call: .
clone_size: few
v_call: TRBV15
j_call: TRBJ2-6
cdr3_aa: CATSSPPSGANVLTF
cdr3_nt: TGTGCCACCAGCAGTCCCCCTTCTGGGGCCAACGTCCTGACTTTC

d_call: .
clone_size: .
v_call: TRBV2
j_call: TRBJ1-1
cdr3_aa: CASTMVGETEAFF
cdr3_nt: TGTGCCAGCACAATGGTCGGGGAGACTGAAGCTTTCTTT

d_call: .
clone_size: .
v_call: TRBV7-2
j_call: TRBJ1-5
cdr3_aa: CASSLAGGGNQPQHF
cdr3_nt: TGTGCCAGCAGTCTCGCGGGGGGAGGCAATCAGCCCCAGCATTTT